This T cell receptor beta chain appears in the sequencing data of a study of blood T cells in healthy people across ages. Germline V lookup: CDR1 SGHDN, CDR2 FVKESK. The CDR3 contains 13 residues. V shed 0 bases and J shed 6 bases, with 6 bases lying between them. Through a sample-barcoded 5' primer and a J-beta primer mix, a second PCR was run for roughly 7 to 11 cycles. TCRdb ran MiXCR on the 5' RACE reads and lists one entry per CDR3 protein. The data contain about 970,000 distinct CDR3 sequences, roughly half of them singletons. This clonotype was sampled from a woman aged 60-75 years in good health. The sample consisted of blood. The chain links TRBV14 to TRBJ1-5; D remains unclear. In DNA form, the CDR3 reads TGTGCCAGCAGCCAAGATGCCAGTCAGCCCCAGCATTTT. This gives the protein CASSQDASQPQHF.